This TCR beta chain was sequenced for a study of blood T cell repertoires in COVID-19. Study as a whole: The origin of the acute and convalescent COVID-19 samples was the United States, Italy and Spain.

Assay: immunoSEQ multiplex PCR; the TCRdb copy retains only in-frame clones and omits some. The sample yields hundreds of thousands of clones, roughly 90% seen once. The V gene's germline CDR1 is MNHEY and CDR2 SMNVEV (reference sequence). V lost 1 base to trimming and J lost 7 bases, with 10 bases between them. The CDR3 loop spans 13 amino acids. Sequencing input: PBMCs or T cells enriched from blood (not recorded which). The rearrangement uses TRBV27 and TRBJ1-1; D ambiguous. This TCR was recovered from a woman aged 18-29 years who had been exposed to COVID-19. The CDR3 sequence is CASSLLGDLEAFF. The DNA of the CDR3 is TGTGCCAGCAGTTTATTGGGAGACCTTGAAGCTTTCTTT.